A selection of T cell receptor beta chains follows, all from one sample in a study of cytomegalovirus exposure and HLA in healthy donors. The repertoire was sequenced with immunoSEQ multiplex PCR; TCRdb's copy has only in-frame clones and lacks some. This table holds 100,000 to 150,000 clones, approximately 80% found once. The sequenced material came from PBMCs. The source is a girl aged 2-10 years in good health and CMV-seronegative. The CDR3 runs from the conserved cysteine through the conserved F or W. The D gene is left open where the match is weak. Clone size is given for some rows only: seen once, a few or many times, or a class if the clone is expanded.

clone size	D gene	CDR3 length	V gene	J gene	CDR3 protein
.	TRBD2	16	TRBV19	TRBJ2-2	CASSIRSGSGAGELFF
.	.	10	TRBV6-4	TRBJ2-5	CASDGLTQYF
.	.	16	TRBV29-1	TRBJ2-1	CSVSGRGPHLDNEQFF
.	TRBD2	16	TRBV5-1	TRBJ2-2	CASSNRTSGGTGELFF
.	TRBD2	19	TRBV27	TRBJ2-7	CATKPSGTSGRDLSYEQYF
.	.	14	TRBV13	TRBJ1-6	CASSLATGGRALHF
.	.	9	TRBV2	TRBJ2-7	CASGRERYF
once	.	15	TRBV6-1	TRBJ1-2	CASTAGTYFSYGYTF
.	TRBD2	12	TRBV7-2	TRBJ2-2	CASSRLAGELFF
.	.	13	TRBV6-5	TRBJ1-2	CASSYSQGGGYTF
.	TRBD1	15	TRBV5-8	TRBJ2-5	CASSLGQGKGETQYF
.	TRBD1	16	TRBV10-2	TRBJ1-5	CASSETGQGPNQPQHF
once	TRBD2	16	TRBV18	TRBJ2-1	CASSPPAGRARNEQFF
.	.	15	TRBV6-6	TRBJ2-5	CASSYSKGRLETQYF
few	TRBD1	14	TRBV19	TRBJ1-1	CASRQGVNGAEAFF
.	.	16	TRBV6-1	TRBJ1-1	CASSAEIGDMNTEAFF
.	TRBD1	15	TRBV7-6	TRBJ2-2	CASSVGQGASGELFF
.	TRBD2	21	TRBV4-2	TRBJ2-5	CASSLYQAGLAGGREQETQYF
few	.	12	TRBV6-6	TRBJ2-1	CASSYRGTEQFF
once	.	17	TRBV9	TRBJ1-6	CASSPWGGGGRDSPLHF
.	TRBD1	14	TRBV7-6	TRBJ2-7	CASSPGQGRNEQYF
.	.	14	TRBV19	TRBJ2-3	CASRSGPYTDTQYF
.	.	14	TRBV19	TRBJ1-5	CASSIERAPMAQHF
.	.	15	TRBV4-1	TRBJ2-4	CASSQLTEIKNIQYF
few	.	13	TRBV10-3	TRBJ1-1	CASRDNQNTEAFF
.	.	14	TRBV30	TRBJ1-4	CAWSQGLSNEKLFF
.	TRBD2	18	TRBV4-3	TRBJ2-1	CASSQGGPGTSGSNEQFF
.	.	15	TRBV7-9	TRBJ1-4	CASSLGRTTNEKLFF
.	TRBD2	17	TRBV4-3	TRBJ2-1	CASSQDSDGGAYNEQFF
.	.	13	TRBV5-8	TRBJ2-1	CASSIDGGNEQFF
.	.	13	TRBV18	TRBJ1-1	CASSGQLNTEAFF
.	.	14	TRBV6-1	TRBJ1-2	CASIGQSHPGGYTF
.	.	17	TRBV7-8	TRBJ2-1	CASSLRRTAVAYNEQFF
.	.	14	TRBV27	TRBJ1-1	CASSFTIGGTEAFF
.	.	15	TRBV28	TRBJ1-4	CASRTGPPTNEKLFF
.	.	14	TRBV28	TRBJ1-3	CATVGGSSGNTIYF
.	.	16	TRBV7-2	TRBJ2-1	CASSLSGRGSYNEQFF
.	.	14	TRBV27	TRBJ2-3	CASSKDTSTDTQYF
.	TRBD1	15	TRBV19	TRBJ2-7	CASSIEGTGSYEQYF
.	.	14	TRBV5-4	TRBJ1-1	CASSFAGQNTEAFF
few	TRBD1	13	TRBV7-9	TRBJ1-1	CASSLRTGYGAFF
.	.	16	TRBV4-1	TRBJ1-4	CASSHGRGGRNEKLFF
.	.	14	TRBV5-8	TRBJ2-5	CASSLGGLQETQYF
.	TRBD2	14	TRBV6-4	TRBJ2-7	CASSETSYTHEQYF
.	TRBD2	16	TRBV9	TRBJ2-1	CASSVVASGTYNEQFF
.	.	13	TRBV19	TRBJ1-4	CASSLTAYEKLFF
.	TRBD1	15	TRBV28	TRBJ2-3	CASSLARGHGDTQYF
.	TRBD1	14	TRBV19	TRBJ2-2	CASSGGQVTGELFF
.	.	13	TRBV6-5	TRBJ1-1	CASSFHRNTEAFF
.	.	13	TRBV7-3	TRBJ2-1	CASSPTSMREQFF
.	TRBD2	17	TRBV5-4	TRBJ2-3	CASSLALAGGSADTQYF
.	.	16	TRBV27	TRBJ2-5	CASSPSPLRIQETQYF
.	TRBD1	14	TRBV29-1	TRBJ1-5	CSVTGGGSNQPQHF